The rows below give T cell receptor beta chains drawn from one sample of a study of blood T cell repertoires in COVID-19. The data were produced by immunoSEQ multiplex PCR, yet TCRdb's version contains in-frame clones alone and is incomplete. This sample has 120,000 or so clones, with 85% found just once. The sequencing input was peripheral blood. The receptor set was obtained from a man older than 75 with active or convalescent COVID-19. Both conserved end residues are part of each CDR3. Fields, in order: J gene, D gene, clone size, V gene, CDR3 protein, CDR3 DNA. D genes are given only for firm matches. Clone size is shown for a subset of rows, as once, few, many or a class of expanded clone.

TRBJ1-4 | - | - | TRBV2 | CASMRDRNTNEKLFF | TGTGCCAGCATGAGGGATCGTAATACTAATGAAAAACTGTTTTTT
TRBJ2-7 | - | - | TRBV5-5 | CASSLEATAYEQYF | TGTGCCAGCAGCTTGGAGGCGACAGCCTACGAGCAGTACTTC
TRBJ2-4 | TRBD1 | - | TRBV9 | CASSVDGTGNIQYF | TGTGCCAGCAGCGTCGATGGGACAGGAAACATTCAGTACTTC
TRBJ2-3 | - | - | TRBV24-1 | CATSDADFTSTDTQYF | TGTGCCACCAGTGACGCTGACTTCACCAGCACAGATACGCAGTATTTT
TRBJ2-1 | TRBD2 | - | TRBV18 | CASSPGLAGGMNEQFF | TGTGCCAGCTCCCCTGGTCTAGCGGGAGGGATGAATGAGCAGTTCTTC
TRBJ2-1 | TRBD2 | - | TRBV24-1 | CATGGRSRRDNEQFF | TGTGCCACCGGCGGGAGAAGCAGACGGGACAATGAGCAGTTCTTC
TRBJ1-1 | TRBD1 | - | TRBV7-9 | CASSRDRDTEAFF | TGTGCCAGCAGCCGAGACAGGGACACTGAAGCTTTCTTT
TRBJ2-7 | - | - | TRBV7-9 | CASSQGGISYEQYF | TGTGCCAGCAGCCAAGGGGGTATCTCCTACGAGCAGTACTTC
TRBJ2-7 | TRBD1 | once | TRBV6-5 | CASSYSTGQGEQYF | TGTGCCAGCAGTTACTCCACCGGACAGGGCGAGCAGTACTTC
TRBJ2-7 | TRBD1 | - | TRBV4-1 | CASSQDRTGVYEQYF | TGCGCCAGCAGCCAAGATCGGACAGGGGTCTACGAGCAGTACTTC
TRBJ1-1 | - | - | TRBV6-7 | CASRERDWGMNTEAFF | TGTGCCAGCAGGGAACGGGACTGGGGAATGAACACTGAAGCTTTCTTT
TRBJ2-1 | - | once | TRBV7-2 | CASSPHLDRKQFF | TGTGCCAGCAGCCCCCACCTCGACAGAAAGCAGTTCTTC
TRBJ2-3 | - | - | TRBV7-2 | CASSLRTAADTQYF | TGTGCCAGCAGCTTGAGGACAGCGGCAGATACGCAGTATTTT
TRBJ2-3 | - | - | TRBV27 | CASSPPGLLSGDTQYF | TGTGCCAGCAGTCCGCCCGGACTGCTCTCGGGAGATACGCAGTATTTT
TRBJ2-5 | TRBD2 | - | TRBV5-4 | CASSPELTSVETQYF | TGTGCCAGCAGCCCCGAACTGACTAGCGTGGAGACCCAGTACTTC
TRBJ2-7 | TRBD2 | - | TRBV11-2 | CASSSELAGGPGEQYF | TGTGCCAGCAGCTCCGAACTAGCGGGAGGGCCGGGTGAGCAGTACTTC
TRBJ1-2 | - | - | TRBV19 | CASSTYYGYTF | TGTGCCAGTAGTACATACTATGGCTACACCTTC
TRBJ2-3 | - | - | TRBV10-3 | CAINRANADTQYF | TGTGCCATCAACAGAGCTAACGCAGATACGCAGTATTTT
TRBJ2-1 | TRBD2 | - | TRBV6-6 | CASSQGQRAGTSPYNEQFF | TGTGCCAGCAGTCAGGGACAGCGCGCCGGGACTAGCCCCTACAATGAGCAGTTCTTC
TRBJ2-7 | - | - | TRBV9 | CASSVGDNYEQYF | TGTGCCAGCAGCGTAGGGGACAACTACGAGCAGTACTTC
TRBJ2-7 | TRBD1 | - | TRBV11-2 | CASQGDGNYEQYF | TGTGCCAGCCAGGGGGACGGTAACTACGAGCAGTACTTC
TRBJ1-1 | TRBD1 | - | TRBV2 | CASSETGAGAFF | TGTGCCAGCAGTGAAACAGGGGCTGGAGCTTTCTTT
TRBJ2-4 | - | - | TRBV7-3 | CASSIGPSEGIQYF | TGTGCCAGCAGCATCGGCCCCTCCGAGGGCATTCAGTACTTC
TRBJ2-3 | - | - | TRBV5-5 | CASSLNRRGSDTQYF | TGTGCCAGCAGCTTGAATCGTCGGGGGTCAGATACGCAGTATTTT
TRBJ2-2 | TRBD1 | - | TRBV6-4 | CASRSDRAAGELFF | TGTGCCAGCAGATCGGACAGGGCTGCCGGGGAGCTGTTTTTT
TRBJ1-2 | - | - | TRBV4-1 | CASSQRQGTYGYTF | TGCGCCAGCAGCCAAAGGCAGGGGACCTATGGCTACACCTTC
TRBJ2-1 | TRBD2 | - | TRBV7-2 | CASSLAYGGAYNEQFF | TGTGCCAGCAGCTTAGCGTACGGGGGGGCTTACAATGAGCAGTTCTTC
TRBJ1-5 | TRBD1 | - | TRBV24-1 | CATTPATGAYSNQPQHF | TGTGCCACCACACCTGCCACAGGGGCTTATAGCAATCAGCCCCAGCATTTT
TRBJ1-4 | - | - | TRBV18 | CASSPQGMGEKLFF | TGTGCCAGCTCGCCTCAGGGGATGGGCGAAAAACTGTTTTTT
TRBJ2-3 | - | - | TRBV7-2 | CASSLGGRTDTQYF | TGTGCCAGCAGCTTAGGGGGCCGCACAGATACGCAGTATTTT
TRBJ2-5 | TRBD2 | - | TRBV5-1 | CASSFGTSGVGTQYF | TGCGCCAGCAGCTTCGGGACTAGCGGGGTGGGGACCCAGTACTTC
TRBJ2-5 | - | - | TRBV19 | CASRPKSGGGETQYF | TGTGCCAGTAGGCCAAAAAGCGGAGGGGGCGAGACCCAGTACTTC
TRBJ1-2 | - | - | TRBV9 | CASGQGRPNYGYTF | TGTGCCAGCGGGCAGGGCCGCCCCAACTATGGCTACACCTTC
TRBJ1-2 | TRBD1 | - | TRBV6-5 | CASREGQYYGYTF | TGTGCCAGCAGAGAGGGACAGTACTATGGCTACACCTTC
TRBJ2-5 | TRBD1 | - | TRBV12-3/TRBV12-4 | CASSGQVGTQYF | TGTGCCAGCAGTGGACAGGTGGGGACCCAGTACTTC
TRBJ1-1 | TRBD1 | - | TRBV5-1 | CASIETGGSTEAFF | TGCGCCAGTATAGAGACAGGGGGTTCTACTGAAGCTTTCTTT
TRBJ1-5 | TRBD1 | - | TRBV7-2 | CASSRTGGSNQPQHF | TGTGCCAGCAGCCGGACAGGGGGAAGCAATCAGCCCCAGCATTTT
TRBJ1-2 | TRBD1 | - | TRBV12-3/TRBV12-4 | CASSSTGDYGYTF | TGTGCCAGCAGCTCTACAGGGGACTATGGCTACACCTTC
TRBJ2-1 | TRBD2 | - | TRBV30 | CAWSVMAGARNEQFF | TGTGCCTGGAGTGTAATGGCGGGAGCTAGGAATGAGCAGTTCTTC
TRBJ2-7 | TRBD1 | - | TRBV27 | CASSSLLLRGRGSYEQYF | TGTGCCAGCAGCTCTCTTTTACTCAGGGGGCGAGGATCCTACGAGCAGTACTTC
TRBJ2-1 | - | - | TRBV3-1/TRBV3-2 | CASSSQVNNEQFF | TGTGCCAGCAGCTCACAGGTAAACAATGAGCAGTTCTTC
TRBJ1-2 | - | - | TRBV5-1 | CASSLAGVGGYTF | TGCGCCAGCAGCTTGGCCGGGGTGGGTGGCTACACCTTC
TRBJ2-7 | - | - | TRBV18 | CASSRLSGRRDYEQYF | TGTGCCAGCTCACGACTAAGTGGACGGAGGGACTACGAGCAGTACTTC
TRBJ2-7 | - | - | TRBV3-1/TRBV3-2 | CASSHVQGNEQYF | TGTGCCAGCAGCCACGTTCAGGGAAACGAGCAGTACTTC
TRBJ1-4 | TRBD1 | - | TRBV2 | CASRIQGLADEKLFF | TGTGCCAGCAGGATACAGGGGTTGGCGGATGAAAAACTGTTTTTT
TRBJ2-6 | - | - | TRBV19 | CASSIGGGNVLTF | TGTGCCAGTAGTATTGGGGGAGGCAACGTCCTGACTTTC
TRBJ1-1 | - | - | TRBV3-1/TRBV3-2 | CASSQAGILNTEAFF | TGTGCCAGCAGCCAAGCAGGGATATTGAACACTGAAGCTTTCTTT
TRBJ1-2 | - | - | TRBV28 | CASSRTEGVFRGYTF | TGTGCCAGCAGTCGCACGGAGGGAGTTTTTCGTGGCTACACCTTC
TRBJ1-1 | TRBD1 | few | TRBV27 | CASSPGTGFDLNTEAFF | TGTGCCAGCAGTCCCGGGACAGGGTTTGATCTGAACACTGAAGCTTTCTTT
TRBJ2-2 | TRBD1 | - | TRBV19 | CASSIGDSDTGELFF | TGTGCCAGTAGTATAGGGGACAGCGACACCGGGGAGCTGTTTTTT
TRBJ1-2 | - | once | TRBV5-1 | CASSSDRTGYTF | TGCGCCAGCAGCAGCGACAGAACTGGCTACACCTTC
TRBJ2-1 | TRBD2 | - | TRBV24-1 | CATSDGLAGQFF | TGTGCCACCAGTGATGGACTAGCGGGCCAGTTCTTC
TRBJ1-4 | - | - | TRBV18 | CASSATVLNEKLFF | TGTGCCAGCTCAGCGACAGTTTTAAATGAAAAACTGTTTTTT